This entry concerns a single TCR beta chain. Germline CDR1 and CDR2: KGHSH and LQKENI. V shed 5 bases, J shed 4 bases, and the junction held 8 bases outside the gene matches. The CDR3 is 15 residues long. The data originate from a study of cytomegalovirus exposure and HLA in healthy donors. About the study: Unique TCRs numbering about 85 million, obtained from HLA-typed donors, made up an early data release.

A multiplex PCR was run with 60 Vbeta primers and 13 Jbeta primers. The data were produced by immunoSEQ multiplex PCR, yet TCRdb's version contains in-frame clones alone and is incomplete. This table lists fewer than 85,000 clones. What was sequenced was PBMCs. The chain employs TRBV18 and TRBJ2-7, with TRBD1 identical over 10 bases. The receptor was isolated from a man aged 25 to 45 in good health and CMV-seronegative. The CDR3: CASSSTGGSGYEQYF. In DNA, the CDR3 is TGTGCCAGCTCATCGACAGGGGGCAGCGGTTACGAGCAGTACTTC.